The source of this T cell receptor (beta chain) is a study of T-cell memory formation after mild COVID-19. The study, taken as a whole, reports: Contracting clones localized mainly to CM and EM when CD4+ and mainly to EMRA when CD8+.

Trimming took 4 bases from V and 8 from J; bases not matched to a gene: 6. CDR3 length equals 14 residues. Germline CDR1 reads SGHVS; CDR2 reads FNYEAQ. TCRdb redid the calling of the 5' RACE reads with MiXCR, one entry per CDR3 protein. The table lists fewer than 140,000 distinct CDR3 sequences, 15% to 20% of them singletons. In its sample, this clonotype was seen many times. Its antigen is unidentified. Specimen: PBMCs or a T cell subset sorted from them (not recorded which). The chain is built from TRBV7-6 and TRBJ2-1; 9 positions match TRBD2. The sequence derives from an adult woman who had mild COVID-19 (a few samples of this study predate the infection). Cell type and time point are not known. CDR3 nucleotide sequence: TGTGCCAGCAGCTGGCGGGGGGGCGGCGATGAGCAGTTCTTC. Residues: CASSWRGGGDEQFF.